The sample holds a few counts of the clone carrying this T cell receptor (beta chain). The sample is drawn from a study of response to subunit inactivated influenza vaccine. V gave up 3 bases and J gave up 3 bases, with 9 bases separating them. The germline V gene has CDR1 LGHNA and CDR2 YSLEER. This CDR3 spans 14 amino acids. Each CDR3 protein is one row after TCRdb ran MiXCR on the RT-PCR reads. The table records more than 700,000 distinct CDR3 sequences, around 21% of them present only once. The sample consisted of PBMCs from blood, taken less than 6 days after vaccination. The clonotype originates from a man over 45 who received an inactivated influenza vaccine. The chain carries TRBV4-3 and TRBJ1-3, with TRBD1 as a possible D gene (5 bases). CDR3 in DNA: TGCGCCAGCAGCCAGATAGGGGTTGGAAACACCATATATTTT. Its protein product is CASSQIGVGNTIYF.